The rows below give T cell receptor beta chains drawn from one sample of a study of T cells in Graves' hyperthyroidism and ophthalmopathy. TCRdb called the multiplex PCR reads again in MiXCR, with one record for every CDR3 protein. The table includes around 350,000 distinct CDR3 sequences, approximately 14% detected once. Sequenced material: blood. The origin of the receptors is a woman aged 55-69 years with Graves' ophthalmopathy. Both conserved end residues are part of each CDR3. Each record gives: V gene, J gene, clone size, D gene, CDR3 protein, CDR3 DNA. The D gene is left open where the match is weak. Size is omitted from some rows. Given values are once, few, many or a class for expanded clones.

TRBV7-7	TRBJ2-5	-	-	CASSLRPGGQQETQYF	TGTGCTAGCAGCTTACGGCCCGGAGGCCAGCAAGAGACCCAGTACTTC
TRBV4-1	TRBJ2-1	-	TRBD2	CASSLPGLAGGAYEQFF	TGCGCCAGCAGCCTACCGGGACTAGCGGGAGGCGCTTATGAGCAGTTCTTC
TRBV4-2	TRBJ2-2	few	-	CASSQDIGPIRTGELFF	TGTGCCAGCAGCCAAGATATCGGCCCAATAAGGACCGGGGAGCTGTTTTTT
TRBV20-1	TRBJ1-3	many	-	CSARDYRDRMSSGNTIYF	TGCAGTGCTAGGGATTACCGGGACCGGATGAGCTCTGGAAACACCATATATTTT
TRBV11-2	TRBJ2-7	many	-	CASSSVSGASYEQYF	TGTGCCAGCAGCTCGGTTAGCGGAGCTTCCTACGAGCAGTACTTC
TRBV2	TRBJ1-2	many	-	CASTPGNYGYTF	TGTGCCAGCACCCCAGGGAACTATGGCTACACCTTC
TRBV12-3/TRBV12-4	TRBJ2-7	-	-	CASSLPRYEQYF	TGTGCCAGCAGTTTGCCCCGGTACGAGCAGTACTTC
TRBV6-1	TRBJ2-2	-	TRBD2	CASSIGGAWGELFF	TGTGCCAGCAGTATCGGGGGGGCCTGGGGGGAGCTGTTTTTT
TRBV19	TRBJ1-1	few	TRBD1	CASSPQDRGENTEAFF	TGTGCCAGTAGTCCGCAGGACAGGGGGGAGAACACTGAAGCTTTCTTT
TRBV7-6	TRBJ2-3	many	TRBD2	CASSLSSGSTDTQYF	TGTGCCAGCAGCTTATCTAGCGGTAGCACAGATACGCAGTATTTT
TRBV5-1	TRBJ1-6	few	-	CASSLTDGGSGSPLHF	TGCGCCAGCAGCCTGACTGACGGGGGTTCGGGTTCACCCCTCCACTTT
TRBV5-1	TRBJ2-3	many	TRBD2	CASSLRGADTQYF	TGCGCCAGCAGCTTGCGGGGGGCAGATACGCAGTATTTT
TRBV27	TRBJ2-7	many	TRBD2	CASSLSLSGRDPAYEQYF	TGTGCCAGCAGTTTATCGTTAAGCGGGAGGGATCCTGCCTACGAGCAGTACTTC
TRBV10-3	TRBJ2-5	many	TRBD2	CATRLAGVETQYF	TGTGCCACGCGACTAGCGGGAGTAGAGACCCAGTACTTC
TRBV5-6	TRBJ1-1	many	-	CASSFFGRVNTEAFF	TGTGCCAGCAGCTTTTTCGGCAGGGTGAACACTGAAGCTTTCTTT
TRBV2	TRBJ2-5	many	TRBD1	CASSADRGKGETQYF	TGTGCCAGCTCTGCGGACAGGGGAAAAGGCGAGACCCAGTACTTC
TRBV28	TRBJ2-7	few	-	CASSTSRQVYEQYF	TGTGCCAGCAGTACCTCACGACAGGTCTACGAGCAGTACTTC
TRBV7-9	TRBJ2-1	-	-	CAGSLAWGNEQFF	TGTGCCGGCAGCTTAGCCTGGGGTAATGAGCAGTTCTTC
TRBV5-1	TRBJ2-7	-	TRBD2	CASSTGLMYEQYF	TGCGCCAGCAGCACGGGACTAATGTACGAGCAGTACTTC
TRBV11-2	TRBJ2-4	few	-	CASSTTWGGGQNIQYF	TGTGCCAGCAGCACGACCTGGGGGGGCGGTCAAAACATTCAGTACTTC
TRBV20-1	TRBJ2-1	many	TRBD2	CSAGGRASDEQFF	TGCAGTGCGGGCGGGAGGGCTTCGGATGAGCAGTTCTTC
TRBV3-1	TRBJ2-1	many	TRBD2	CASSSVSGGGDEQFF	TGTGCCAGCAGCTCCGTCAGCGGGGGGGGCGATGAGCAGTTCTTC
TRBV29-1	TRBJ2-4	-	-	CSVLSRGSIIGKNIQYF	TGCAGCGTGTTGAGTAGAGGGTCTATAATCGGGAAAAACATTCAGTACTTC
TRBV12-3/TRBV12-4	TRBJ2-3	many	-	CASSLGDQKTQYF	TGTGCCAGCAGTTTGGGGGACCAGAAAACGCAGTATTTT
TRBV28	TRBJ2-1	many	TRBD1	CASIQGARDEQFF	TGTGCCAGCATTCAGGGGGCGCGAGATGAGCAGTTCTTC
TRBV7-9	TRBJ2-5	many	-	CASSLPVGLQETQYF	TGTGCCAGCAGCCTCCCCGTGGGGCTCCAAGAGACCCAGTACTTC
TRBV29-1	TRBJ2-5	few	-	CSVEHRVKREAQYF	TGCAGCGTTGAGCACAGAGTAAAAAGAGAGGCCCAGTACTTC
TRBV9	TRBJ2-2	few	-	CASSVGDFANTGELFF	TGTGCCAGCAGCGTGGGTGATTTCGCGAACACCGGGGAGCTGTTTTTT
TRBV6-2/TRBV6-3	TRBJ1-1	many	-	CASSYSFKTLNTEAFF	TGTGCCAGCAGTTACTCGTTTAAAACTTTAAACACTGAAGCTTTCTTT
TRBV11-2	TRBJ2-4	many	-	CASSPRSKNIQYF	TGTGCCAGCAGCCCACGGTCCAAAAACATTCAGTACTTC
TRBV7-8	TRBJ2-2	many	TRBD1	CASSPWGDRGNEYNGELFF	TGTGCCAGCAGCCCGTGGGGGGACAGGGGAAATGAGTATAACGGGGAGCTGTTTTTT
TRBV5-5	TRBJ2-1	many	-	CASSLRDAAAYNEQFF	TGTGCCAGCAGCCTTCGAGATGCAGCGGCCTACAATGAGCAGTTCTTC
TRBV19	TRBJ1-2	few	TRBD1	CASSITGAGGYTF	TGTGCCAGTAGTATCACAGGGGCTGGAGGCTACACCTTC
TRBV28	TRBJ2-1	few	TRBD2	CASSGGGAGDNEQFF	TGTGCCAGCAGTGGCGGTGGAGCGGGAGATAATGAGCAGTTCTTC
TRBV25-1	TRBJ2-5	few	-	CASSESGHTRQKTQYF	TGTGCCAGCAGTGAATCGGGACATACGAGGCAAAAGACCCAGTACTTC
TRBV5-1	TRBJ2-1	many	TRBD2	CASSLSGVITNEQFF	TGCGCCAGCAGCTTGAGCGGGGTGATAACCAATGAGCAGTTCTTC
TRBV3-1	TRBJ2-1	many	-	CASSQGTEQFF	TGTGCCAGCAGCCAAGGAACTGAGCAGTTCTTC
TRBV30	TRBJ1-6	-	TRBD1	CAWTGGRGDSPLHF	TGTGCCTGGACAGGGGGGAGGGGGGATTCACCCCTCCACTTT
TRBV6-2/TRBV6-3	TRBJ2-7	many	TRBD2	CASSPTRLAVIYEQYF	TGTGCCAGCAGTCCCACCCGACTAGCAGTAATCTACGAGCAGTACTTC
TRBV10-3	TRBJ2-3	-	-	CAINGVSADTQYF	TGTGCCATCAATGGGGTGAGCGCAGATACGCAGTATTTT
TRBV15	TRBJ2-3	-	TRBD2	CATSRGGTSGRSADTQYF	TGTGCCACCAGCCGAGGAGGGACTAGCGGGAGGAGTGCAGATACGCAGTATTTT
TRBV5-1	TRBJ2-1	few	TRBD2	CASSPLAGVDEQFF	TGCGCCAGCAGCCCACTAGCGGGAGTGGATGAGCAGTTCTTC
TRBV6-5	TRBJ2-3	many	-	CASSYSRRTDTQYF	TGTGCCAGCAGTTACTCGCGCCGGACAGATACGCAGTATTTT
TRBV29-1	TRBJ2-7	few	-	CSVEESLTVSYEQYF	TGCAGCGTTGAAGAAAGTCTGACGGTCTCCTACGAGCAGTACTTC
TRBV4-1	TRBJ2-4	few	-	CASSQGRTENIQYF	TGCGCCAGCAGCCAAGGCCGGACAGAGAACATTCAGTACTTC
TRBV5-1	TRBJ2-3	many	-	CASSLEQGGIDTQYF	TGCGCCAGCAGCTTGGAGCAGGGGGGAATAGATACGCAGTATTTT
TRBV10-3	TRBJ2-1	-	TRBD2	CAISNPGGRDYNEQFF	TGTGCCATCAGTAACCCCGGCGGGAGGGATTACAATGAGCAGTTCTTC
TRBV19	TRBJ1-6	-	-	CASSRGTTNNSPLHF	TGTGCCAGTAGTCGCGGGACAACGAATAATTCACCCCTCCACTTT
TRBV6-1	TRBJ1-1	many	-	CASRGTGGEAFF	TGTGCCAGCAGGGGGACGGGTGGCGAAGCTTTCTTT